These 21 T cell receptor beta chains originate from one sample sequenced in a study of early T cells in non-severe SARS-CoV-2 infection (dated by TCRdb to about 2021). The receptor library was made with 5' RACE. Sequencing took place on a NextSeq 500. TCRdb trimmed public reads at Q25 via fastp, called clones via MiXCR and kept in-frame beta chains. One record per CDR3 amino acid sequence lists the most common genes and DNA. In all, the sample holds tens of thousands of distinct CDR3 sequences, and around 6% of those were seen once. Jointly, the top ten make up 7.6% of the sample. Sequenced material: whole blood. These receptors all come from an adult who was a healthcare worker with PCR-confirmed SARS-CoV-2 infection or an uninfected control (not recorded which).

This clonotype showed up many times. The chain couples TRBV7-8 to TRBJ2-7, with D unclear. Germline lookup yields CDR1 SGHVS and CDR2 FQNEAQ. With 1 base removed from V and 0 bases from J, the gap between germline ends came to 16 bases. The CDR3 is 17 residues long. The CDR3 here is CASSLESFTESSYEQYF. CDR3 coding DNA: TGTGCCAGCAGCTTAGAAAGTTTTACAGAGAGCTCCTACGAGCAGTACTTC.

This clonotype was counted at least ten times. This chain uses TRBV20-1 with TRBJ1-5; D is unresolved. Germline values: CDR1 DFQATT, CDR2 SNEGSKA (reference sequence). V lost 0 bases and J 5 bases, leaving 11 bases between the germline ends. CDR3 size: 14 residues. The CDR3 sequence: CSARDLGGHQPQHF. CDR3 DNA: TGCAGTGCTAGAGATCTGGGAGGACATCAGCCCCAGCATTTT.

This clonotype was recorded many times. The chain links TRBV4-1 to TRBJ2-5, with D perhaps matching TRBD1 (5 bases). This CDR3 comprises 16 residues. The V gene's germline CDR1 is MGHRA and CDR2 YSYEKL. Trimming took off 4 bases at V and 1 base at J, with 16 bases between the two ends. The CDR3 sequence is CASSRLSGSIQETQYF. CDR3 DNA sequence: TGCGCCAGCAGCCGATTATCAGGGTCGATCCAAGAGACCCAGTACTTC.

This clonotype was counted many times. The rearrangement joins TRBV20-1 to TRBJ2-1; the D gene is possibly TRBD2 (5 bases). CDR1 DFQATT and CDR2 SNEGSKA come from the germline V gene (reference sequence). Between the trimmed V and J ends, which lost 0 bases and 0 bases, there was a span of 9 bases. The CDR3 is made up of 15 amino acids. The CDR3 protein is CSARDGDTSYNEQFF. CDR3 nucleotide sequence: TGCAGTGCTAGAGACGGGGATACCTCCTACAATGAGCAGTTCTTC.

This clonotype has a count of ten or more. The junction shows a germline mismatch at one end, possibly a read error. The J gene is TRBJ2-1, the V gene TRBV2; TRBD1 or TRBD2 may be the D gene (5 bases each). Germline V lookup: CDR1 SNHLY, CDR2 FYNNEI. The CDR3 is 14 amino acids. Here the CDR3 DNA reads TGTGCCAGCAGCCGAGGGGCCTCCCACAATGAGCAGTTCTTC. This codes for CASSRGASHNEQFF.

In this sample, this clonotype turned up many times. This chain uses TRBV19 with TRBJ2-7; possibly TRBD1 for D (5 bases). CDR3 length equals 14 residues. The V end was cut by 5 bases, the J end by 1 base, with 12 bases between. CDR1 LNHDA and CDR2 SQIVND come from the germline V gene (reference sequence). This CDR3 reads CASSPRQFSYEQYF. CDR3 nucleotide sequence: TGTGCCAGTAGTCCACGACAGTTTTCCTACGAGCAGTACTTC. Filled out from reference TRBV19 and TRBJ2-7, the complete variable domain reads DGGITQSPKYLFRKEGQNVTLSCEQNLNHDAMYWYRQDPGQGLRLIYYSQIVNDFQKGDIAEGYSVSREKKESFPLTVTSAQKNPTAFYLCASSPRQFSYEQYFGPGTRLTVT.

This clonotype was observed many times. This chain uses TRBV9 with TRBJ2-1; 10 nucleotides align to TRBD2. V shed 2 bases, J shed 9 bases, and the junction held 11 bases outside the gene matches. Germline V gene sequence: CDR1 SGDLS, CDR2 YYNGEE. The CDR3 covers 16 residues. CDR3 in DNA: TGTGCCAGCAGCGTCGGGACTAGCGAGTTGACAAGTGAGCAGTTCTTC. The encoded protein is CASSVGTSELTSEQFF.

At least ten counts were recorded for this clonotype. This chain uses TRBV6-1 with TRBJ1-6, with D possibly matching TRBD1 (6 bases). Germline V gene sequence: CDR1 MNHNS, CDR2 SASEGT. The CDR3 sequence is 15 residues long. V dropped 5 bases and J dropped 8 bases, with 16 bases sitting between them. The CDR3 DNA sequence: TGTGCCAGCAGTCCGTCTGAGGGGGTTTATTCACCCCTCCACTTT. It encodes CASSPSEGVYSPLHF.

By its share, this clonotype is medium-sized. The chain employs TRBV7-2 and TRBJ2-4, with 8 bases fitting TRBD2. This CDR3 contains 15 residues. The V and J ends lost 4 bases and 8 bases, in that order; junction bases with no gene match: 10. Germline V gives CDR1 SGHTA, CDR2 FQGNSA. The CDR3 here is CASSSGTRDGDIQYF. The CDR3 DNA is TGTGCCAGCAGCTCCGGGACTAGAGATGGTGACATTCAGTACTTC.

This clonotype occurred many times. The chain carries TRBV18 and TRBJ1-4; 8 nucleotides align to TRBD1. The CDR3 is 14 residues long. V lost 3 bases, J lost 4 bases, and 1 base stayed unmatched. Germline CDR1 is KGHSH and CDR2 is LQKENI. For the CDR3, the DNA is TGTGCCAGCTCACCGGACAGGGTTAATGAAAAACTGTTTTTT. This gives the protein CASSPDRVNEKLFF. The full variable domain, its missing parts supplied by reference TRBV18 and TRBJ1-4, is NAGVMQNPRHLVRRRGQEARLRCSPMKGHSHVYWYRQLPEEGLKFMVYLQKENIIDESGMPKERFSAEFPKEGPSILRIQQVVRGDSAAYFCASSPDRVNEKLFFGSGTQLSVL.

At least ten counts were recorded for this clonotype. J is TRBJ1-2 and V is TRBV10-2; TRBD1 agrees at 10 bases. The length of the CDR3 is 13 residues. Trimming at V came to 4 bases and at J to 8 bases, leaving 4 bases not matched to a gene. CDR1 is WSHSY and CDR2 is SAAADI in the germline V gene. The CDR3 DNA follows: TGCGCCAGCAGTGGGGGACAGGGGAGCGGCTACACCTTC. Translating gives CASSGGQGSGYTF.

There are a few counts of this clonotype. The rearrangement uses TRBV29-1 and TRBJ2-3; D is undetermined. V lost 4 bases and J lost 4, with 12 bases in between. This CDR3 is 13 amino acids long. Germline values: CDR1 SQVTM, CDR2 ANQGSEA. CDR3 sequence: CSVAGNRADTQYF. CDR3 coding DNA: TGCAGCGTTGCGGGCAATCGTGCAGATACGCAGTATTTT.

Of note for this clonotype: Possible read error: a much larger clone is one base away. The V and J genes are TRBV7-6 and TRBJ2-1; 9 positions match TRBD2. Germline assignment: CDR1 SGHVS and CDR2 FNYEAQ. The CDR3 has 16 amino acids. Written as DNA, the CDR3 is TGTGTCAGCAGCTTAGCCGCGGGGGGGACCTTCAATGAGCAGTTCTTC. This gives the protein CVSSLAAGGTFNEQFF.

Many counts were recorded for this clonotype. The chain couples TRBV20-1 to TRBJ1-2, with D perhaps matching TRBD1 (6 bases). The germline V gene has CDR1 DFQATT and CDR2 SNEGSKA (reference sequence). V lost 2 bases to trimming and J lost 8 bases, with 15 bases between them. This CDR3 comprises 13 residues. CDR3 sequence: CSARWTATFGYTF. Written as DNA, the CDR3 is TGCAGTGCTAGATGGACAGCCACTTTCGGCTACACCTTC.

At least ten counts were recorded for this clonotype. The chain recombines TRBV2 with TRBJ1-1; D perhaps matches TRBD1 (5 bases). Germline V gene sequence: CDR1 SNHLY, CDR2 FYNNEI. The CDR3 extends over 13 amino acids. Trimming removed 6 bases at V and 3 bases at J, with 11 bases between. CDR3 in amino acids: CASRPQGYTEAFF. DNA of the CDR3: TGTGCCAGCAGACCTCAGGGATACACTGAAGCTTTCTTT. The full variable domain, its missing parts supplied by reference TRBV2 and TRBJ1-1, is EPEVTQTPSHQVTQMGQEVILRCVPISNHLYFYWYRQILGQKVEFLVSFYNNEISEKSEIFDDQFSVERPDGSNFTLKIRSTKLEDSAMYFCASRPQGYTEAFFGQGTRLTVV.

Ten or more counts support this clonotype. In DNA form, the CDR3 reads TGTGCCAGCAGCTTATACACGGGAGGGGCAGACGAGCAGTACTTC. Protein product: CASSLYTGGADEQYF. V gene TRBV13 combines with J gene TRBJ2-7, with 8 nucleotides matching TRBD2. Germline CDR1 PRHDT, CDR2 FYEKMQ (reference sequence). The CDR3 has 15 amino acids. Trimming removed 2 bases from V and 5 bases from J; junction bases left unmatched: 8.

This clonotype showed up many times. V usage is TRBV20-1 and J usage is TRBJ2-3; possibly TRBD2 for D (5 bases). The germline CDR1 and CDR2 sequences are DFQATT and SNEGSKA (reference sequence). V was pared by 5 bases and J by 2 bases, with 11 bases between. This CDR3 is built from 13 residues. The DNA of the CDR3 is TGCAGTGCTCATGACTACAACACAGATACGCAGTATTTT. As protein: CSAHDYNTDTQYF.

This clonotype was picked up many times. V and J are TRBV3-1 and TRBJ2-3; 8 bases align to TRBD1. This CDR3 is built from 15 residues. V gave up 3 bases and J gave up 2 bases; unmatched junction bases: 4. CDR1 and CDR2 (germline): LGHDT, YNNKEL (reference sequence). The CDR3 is CASSHDRGITDTQYF. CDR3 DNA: TGTGCCAGCAGCCACGACAGGGGTATCACAGATACGCAGTATTTT.

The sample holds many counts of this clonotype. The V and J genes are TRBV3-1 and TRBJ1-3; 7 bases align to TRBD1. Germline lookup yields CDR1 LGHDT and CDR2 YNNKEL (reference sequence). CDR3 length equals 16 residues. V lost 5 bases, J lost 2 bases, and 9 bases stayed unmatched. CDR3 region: CASSSDRDRTGNTIYF. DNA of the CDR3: TGTGCCAGCAGCAGCGACCGGGACAGAACTGGAAACACCATATATTTT.

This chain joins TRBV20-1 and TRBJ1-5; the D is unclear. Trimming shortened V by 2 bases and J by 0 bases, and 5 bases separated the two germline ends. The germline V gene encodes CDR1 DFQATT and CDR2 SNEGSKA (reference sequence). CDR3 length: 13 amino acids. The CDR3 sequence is CSARQDSNQPQHF. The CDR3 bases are TGCAGTGCTAGACAAGATAGCAATCAGCCCCAGCATTTT.

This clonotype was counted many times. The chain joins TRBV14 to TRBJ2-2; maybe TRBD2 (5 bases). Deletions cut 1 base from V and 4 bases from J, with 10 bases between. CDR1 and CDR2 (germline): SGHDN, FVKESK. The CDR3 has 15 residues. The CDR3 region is CASSQARAGTGELFF. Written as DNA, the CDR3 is TGTGCCAGCAGCCAAGCAAGGGCGGGCACCGGGGAGCTGTTTTTT.